This T cell receptor beta chain was profiled in a study of T cell clones after liver transplantation. About the research overall: Samples came from ITN030ST, which attempted immunosuppression withdrawal within 2 years of liver transplantation.

Trimming left V 3 bases short and J 0 bases short, with 12 bases between. The CDR3 runs 16 residues. Germline CDR1 reads LNHDA; CDR2 reads SQIVND (reference sequence). Sequencing was performed with immunoSEQ multiplex PCR; in TCRdb, only in-frame clones are kept and a portion is missing. This table has roughly 65,000 clones, about 92% appearing once. CD3+CD4+ and CD3+CD8+ cells were FACS-sorted from thawed unstimulated PBMCs. Sequenced material: CD4+ T cells from blood, taken less than 27 months after liver transplant. This TCR was recovered from a human patient who received a liver transplant. These T cells may partly come from the graft donor. The J gene is TRBJ2-1, the V gene TRBV19; D may be TRBD2 (6 bases). The CDR3: CASSIQRVSSYNEQFF. In DNA, the CDR3 is TGTGCCAGTAGTATCCAGCGGGTTTCCTCCTACAATGAGCAGTTCTTC.